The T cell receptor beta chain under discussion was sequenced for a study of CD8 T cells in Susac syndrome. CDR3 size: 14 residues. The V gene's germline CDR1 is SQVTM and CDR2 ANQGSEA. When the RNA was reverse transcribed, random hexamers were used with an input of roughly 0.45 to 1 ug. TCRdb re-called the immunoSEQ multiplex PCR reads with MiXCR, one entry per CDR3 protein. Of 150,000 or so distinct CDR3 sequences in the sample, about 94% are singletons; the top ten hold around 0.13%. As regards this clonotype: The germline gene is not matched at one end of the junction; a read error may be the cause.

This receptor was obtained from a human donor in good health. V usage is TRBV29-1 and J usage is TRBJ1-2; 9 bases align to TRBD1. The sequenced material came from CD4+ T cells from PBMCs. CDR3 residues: CSAEGTGFNYGYTF. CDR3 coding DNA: TGCAGCGCTGAAGGGACAGGGTTTAACTATGGCTACACCTTC.